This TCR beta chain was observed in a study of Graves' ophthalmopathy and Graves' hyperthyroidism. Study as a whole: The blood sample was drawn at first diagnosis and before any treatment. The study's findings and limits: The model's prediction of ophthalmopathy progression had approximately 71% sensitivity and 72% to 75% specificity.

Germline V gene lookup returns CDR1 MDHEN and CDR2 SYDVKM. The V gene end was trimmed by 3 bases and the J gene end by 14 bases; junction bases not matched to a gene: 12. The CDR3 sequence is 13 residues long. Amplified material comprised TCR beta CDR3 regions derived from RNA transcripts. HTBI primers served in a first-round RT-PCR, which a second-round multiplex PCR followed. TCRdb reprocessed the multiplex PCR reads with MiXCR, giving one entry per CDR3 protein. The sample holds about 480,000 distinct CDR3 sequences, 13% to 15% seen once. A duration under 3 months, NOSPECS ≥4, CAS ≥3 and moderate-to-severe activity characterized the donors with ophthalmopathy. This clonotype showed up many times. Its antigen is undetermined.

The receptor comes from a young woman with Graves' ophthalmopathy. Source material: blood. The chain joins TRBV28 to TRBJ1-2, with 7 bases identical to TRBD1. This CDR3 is CASSFRDGTARTF. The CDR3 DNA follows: TGTGCCAGCAGTTTCCGCGATGGGACAGCTCGAACCTTC.